This passage covers 9 T cell receptor beta chains from one sample sequenced in a study of blood T cell repertoires in COVID-19. Libraries were prepared by immunoSEQ multiplex PCR; TCRdb keeps only in-frame clonotypes and omits some of them. The table has about 150,000 clones, about 85% seen once. Material: peripheral blood. The receptors were sampled from a woman in her seventies with acute or convalescent COVID-19.

The CDR3 here is CASSLTTGNYGYTF. CDR3 nucleotides: TGTGCCAGCAGCTTAACCACAGGGAACTATGGCTACACCTTC. The genes are TRBV7-8 and TRBJ1-2; TRBD1 might be the D (6 bases). The V end was cut by 2 bases, the J end by 2 bases, with 9 bases between. The CDR3 extends over 14 amino acids. CDR1 is SGHVS and CDR2 is FQNEAQ in the germline V gene.

The chain has TRBV20-1 and TRBJ2-1; D gene unclear. The CDR3 extends over 11 amino acids. The germline V gene encodes CDR1 DFQATT and CDR2 SNEGSKA (reference sequence). Trimming stripped 3 bases from V and 3 bases from J, with 3 bases between. The CDR3 nucleotides read TGCAGTGCTAGCAGCTACAATGAGCAGTTCTTC. It encodes CSASSYNEQFF.

The chain combines TRBV6-5 with TRBJ1-4; 9 bases align to TRBD1. The V segment lost 10 bases and the J segment 6 bases; nucleotides outside the gene matches: 6. This CDR3 contains 13 residues. Germline values: CDR1 MNHEY, CDR2 SVGAGI. Here the CDR3 DNA reads TGTGCCACCTCCCGGGACAGGGATGAAAAACTGTTTTTT. It yields the protein CATSRDRDEKLFF.

CDR3 sequence (DNA): TGTGCCAGCAGTTCCCCAGCGGAAGGAAACACCATATATTTT. It is translated as CASSSPAEGNTIYF. The chain uses TRBV28 and TRBJ1-3; D remains unclear. The V gene lost 4 bases and the J gene lost 4 bases, with 11 bases spanning the gap. The CDR3 consists of 14 residues. Germline CDR1 and CDR2: MDHEN and SYDVKM.

The chain couples TRBV19 to TRBJ1-3; 8 nucleotides align to TRBD1. The V segment lost 6 bases and the J segment 4 bases; nucleotides outside the gene matches: 2. CDR1 is LNHDA, CDR2 SQIVND, per germline (reference sequence). The CDR3 is 13 residues long. CDR3 sequence: CASRDRAGNTIYF. CDR3 nucleotides: TGTGCCAGTAGGGACAGGGCCGGAAACACCATATATTTT.

The chain couples TRBV3-1 (or the pseudogene TRBV3-2) to TRBJ1-5, with D uncertain. CDR3 length: 14 amino acids. Germline values: CDR1 LGHDT, CDR2 YNNKEL (reference sequence). V was cut by 1 base and J by 6 bases, with 10 bases left in between. The CDR3 spells CASSQGGSGQPQHF. CDR3 DNA sequence: TGTGCCAGCAGCCAAGGAGGATCTGGTCAGCCCCAGCATTTT.

The V and J genes are TRBV28 and TRBJ1-2; 7 nucleotides match TRBD1. CDR1 and CDR2 from the germline V gene are MDHEN and SYDVKM. J was trimmed by 7 bases and V by 3 bases; bases with no gene match: 8. The CDR3 covers 14 residues. CDR3 sequence reads: CASSLGKAGGGYTF. CDR3 coding DNA: TGTGCCAGCAGTTTGGGCAAGGCAGGGGGTGGCTACACCTTC.

The rearrangement links TRBV7-2 to TRBJ2-2, with a possible D match to TRBD2 (6 bases). The CDR3 has 14 residues. The germline gives CDR1 SGHTA, CDR2 FQGNSA. V gave up 1 base and J gave up 5 bases, with 8 bases separating them. DNA of the CDR3: TGTGCCAGCAGCTTAGGTGCGGGGACCGGGGAGCTGTTTTTT. Translation gives CASSLGAGTGELFF.

This clone was picked up a small number of times. This chain connects TRBV2 to TRBJ2-5; 9 nucleotides agree with TRBD2. This CDR3 comprises 13 residues. Germline V CDR1 and CDR2: SNHLY, FYNNEI. V lost 4 bases and J lost 7; bases outside the gene matches: 4. DNA of the CDR3: TGTGCCAGCAGTGGGGGACTAGCAGGGACCCAGTACTTC. Its translation: CASSGGLAGTQYF.